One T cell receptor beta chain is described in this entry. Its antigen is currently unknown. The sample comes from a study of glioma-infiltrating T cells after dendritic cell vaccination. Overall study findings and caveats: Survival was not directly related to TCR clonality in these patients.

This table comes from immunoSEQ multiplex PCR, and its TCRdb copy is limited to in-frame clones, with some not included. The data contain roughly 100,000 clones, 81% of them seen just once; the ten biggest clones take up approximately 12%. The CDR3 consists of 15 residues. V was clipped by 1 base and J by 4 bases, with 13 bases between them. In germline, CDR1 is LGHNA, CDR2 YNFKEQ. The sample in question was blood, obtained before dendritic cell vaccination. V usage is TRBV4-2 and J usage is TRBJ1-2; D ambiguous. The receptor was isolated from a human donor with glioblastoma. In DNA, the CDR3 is TGTGCCAGCAGCCAAGTCCCGGGAACGGTCTATGGCTACACCTTC. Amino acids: CASSQVPGTVYGYTF.